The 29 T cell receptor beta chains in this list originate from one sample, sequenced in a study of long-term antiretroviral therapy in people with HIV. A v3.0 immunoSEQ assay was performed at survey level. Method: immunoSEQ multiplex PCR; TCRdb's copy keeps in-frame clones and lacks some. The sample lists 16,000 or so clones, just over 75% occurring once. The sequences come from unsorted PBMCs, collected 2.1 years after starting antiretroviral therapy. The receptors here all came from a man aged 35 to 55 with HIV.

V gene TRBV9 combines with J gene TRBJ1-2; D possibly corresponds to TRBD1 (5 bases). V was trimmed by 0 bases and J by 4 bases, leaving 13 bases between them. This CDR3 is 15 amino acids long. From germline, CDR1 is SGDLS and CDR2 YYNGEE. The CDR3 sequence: CASSVDASQGYGYTF. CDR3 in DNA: TGTGCCAGCAGCGTAGACGCTTCGCAGGGCTATGGCTACACCTTC.

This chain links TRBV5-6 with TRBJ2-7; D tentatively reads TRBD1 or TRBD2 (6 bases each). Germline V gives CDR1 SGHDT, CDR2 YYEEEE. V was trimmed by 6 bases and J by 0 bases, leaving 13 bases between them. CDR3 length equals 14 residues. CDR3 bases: TGTGCCAGCACCGACGGGGGCCTCTCCTACGAGCAGTACTTC. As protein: CASTDGGLSYEQYF.

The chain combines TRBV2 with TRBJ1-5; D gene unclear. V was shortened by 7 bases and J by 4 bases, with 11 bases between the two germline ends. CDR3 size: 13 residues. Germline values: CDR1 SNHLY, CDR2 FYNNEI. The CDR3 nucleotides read TGTGCCAGCACCGCAATGGGGAATCAGCCCCAGCATTTT. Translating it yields CASTAMGNQPQHF.

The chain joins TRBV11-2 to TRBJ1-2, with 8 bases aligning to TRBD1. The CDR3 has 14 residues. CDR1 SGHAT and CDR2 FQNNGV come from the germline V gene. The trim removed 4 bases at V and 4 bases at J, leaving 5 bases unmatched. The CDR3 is CASSSDRDSYGYTF. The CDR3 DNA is TGTGCCAGCAGCTCGGACAGGGACTCCTATGGCTACACCTTC.

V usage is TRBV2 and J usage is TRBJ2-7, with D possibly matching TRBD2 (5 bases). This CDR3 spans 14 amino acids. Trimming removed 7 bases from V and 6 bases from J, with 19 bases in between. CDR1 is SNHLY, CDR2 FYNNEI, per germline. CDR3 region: CASISVGGIGEQYF. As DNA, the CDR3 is TGTGCCAGCATTTCGGTCGGAGGTATCGGCGAGCAGTACTTC. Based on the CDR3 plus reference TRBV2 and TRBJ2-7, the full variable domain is EPEVTQTPSHQVTQMGQEVILRCVPISNHLYFYWYRQILGQKVEFLVSFYNNEISEKSEIFDDQFSVERPDGSNFTLKIRSTKLEDSAMYFCASISVGGIGEQYFGPGTRLTVT.

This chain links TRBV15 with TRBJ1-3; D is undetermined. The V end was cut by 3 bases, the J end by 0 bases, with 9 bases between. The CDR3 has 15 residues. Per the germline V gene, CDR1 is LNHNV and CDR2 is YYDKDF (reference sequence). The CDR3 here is CATSSELASGNTIYF. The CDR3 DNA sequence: TGTGCCACCAGCAGCGAACTTGCCTCTGGAAACACCATATATTTT.

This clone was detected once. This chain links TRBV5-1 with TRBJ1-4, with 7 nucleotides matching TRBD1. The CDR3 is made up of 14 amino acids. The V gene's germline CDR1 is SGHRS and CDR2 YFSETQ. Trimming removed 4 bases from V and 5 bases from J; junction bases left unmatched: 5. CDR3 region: CASSQGQKNEKLFF. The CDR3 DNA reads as TGCGCCAGCAGCCAGGGACAGAAGAATGAAAAACTGTTTTTT.

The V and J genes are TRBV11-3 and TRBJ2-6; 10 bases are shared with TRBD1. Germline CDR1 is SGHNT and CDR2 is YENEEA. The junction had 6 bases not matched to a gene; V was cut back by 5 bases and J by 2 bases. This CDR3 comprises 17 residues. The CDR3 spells CASSTDRGLPGANVLTF. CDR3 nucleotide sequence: TGTGCCAGCAGCACCGACAGGGGGCTTCCTGGGGCCAACGTCCTGACTTTC.

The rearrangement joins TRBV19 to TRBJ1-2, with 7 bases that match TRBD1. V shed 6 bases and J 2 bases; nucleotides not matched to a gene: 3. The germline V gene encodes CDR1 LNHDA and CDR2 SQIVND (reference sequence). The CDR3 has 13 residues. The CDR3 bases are TGTGCCAGTAGATTGGACAGGAACTATGGCTACACCTTC. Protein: CASRLDRNYGYTF.

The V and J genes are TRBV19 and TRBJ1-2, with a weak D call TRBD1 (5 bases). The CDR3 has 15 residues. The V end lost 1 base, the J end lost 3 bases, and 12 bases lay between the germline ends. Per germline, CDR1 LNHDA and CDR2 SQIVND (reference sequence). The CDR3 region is CASSIGLGQHYGYTF. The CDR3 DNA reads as TGTGCCAGTAGTATAGGCTTGGGGCAGCACTATGGCTACACCTTC.

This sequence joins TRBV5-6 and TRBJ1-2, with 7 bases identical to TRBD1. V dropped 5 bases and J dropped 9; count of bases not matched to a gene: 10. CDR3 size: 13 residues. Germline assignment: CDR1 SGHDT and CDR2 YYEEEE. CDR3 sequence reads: CASRRGTAMRYTF. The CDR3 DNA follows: TGTGCCAGCAGGCGTGGGACAGCTATGCGCTACACCTTC.

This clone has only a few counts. DNA for the CDR3: TGCGCCAGCAGCTTTAGCGGGGGGAGCACAGATACGCAGTATTTT. This translates into CASSFSGGSTDTQYF. The chain carries TRBV4-1 and TRBJ2-3, with 10 positions matching TRBD2. The CDR3 spans 15 residues. Germline V gene data show CDR1 as MGHRA and CDR2 as YSYEKL. The V and J ends lost 5 bases and 0 bases, in that order; junction bases with no gene match: 2.

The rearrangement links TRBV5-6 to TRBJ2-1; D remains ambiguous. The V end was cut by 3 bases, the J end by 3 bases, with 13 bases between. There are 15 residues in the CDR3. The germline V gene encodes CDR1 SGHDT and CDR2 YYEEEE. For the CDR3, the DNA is TGTGCCAGCAGCTCGGACCCTAGGGACTACAATGAGCAGTTCTTC. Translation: CASSSDPRDYNEQFF.

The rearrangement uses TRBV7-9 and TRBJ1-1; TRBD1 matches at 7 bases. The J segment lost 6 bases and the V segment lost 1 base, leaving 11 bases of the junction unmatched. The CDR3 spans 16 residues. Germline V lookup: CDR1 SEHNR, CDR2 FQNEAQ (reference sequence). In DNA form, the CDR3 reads TGTGCCAGCAGCTTAGGGATTGGCAGGGGGGCGCCTGAAGCTTTCTTT. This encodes CASSLGIGRGAPEAFF.

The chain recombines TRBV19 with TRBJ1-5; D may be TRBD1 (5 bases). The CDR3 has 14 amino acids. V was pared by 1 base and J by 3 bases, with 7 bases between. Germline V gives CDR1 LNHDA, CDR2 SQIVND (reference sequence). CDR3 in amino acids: CASSIGQLNQPQHF. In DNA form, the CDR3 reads TGTGCCAGTAGTATAGGACAGCTCAATCAGCCCCAGCATTTT. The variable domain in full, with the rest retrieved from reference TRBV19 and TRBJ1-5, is DGGITQSPKYLFRKEGQNVTLSCEQNLNHDAMYWYRQDPGQGLRLIYYSQIVNDFQKGDIAEGYSVSREKKESFPLTVTSAQKNPTAFYLCASSIGQLNQPQHFGDGTRLSIL.

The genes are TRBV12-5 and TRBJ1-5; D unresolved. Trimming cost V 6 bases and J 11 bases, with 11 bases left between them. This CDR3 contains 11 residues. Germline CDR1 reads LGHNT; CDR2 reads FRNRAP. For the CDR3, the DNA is TGTGCTAGTGGCTCTAAGCAGGCCCAGCATTTT. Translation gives CASGSKQAQHF.

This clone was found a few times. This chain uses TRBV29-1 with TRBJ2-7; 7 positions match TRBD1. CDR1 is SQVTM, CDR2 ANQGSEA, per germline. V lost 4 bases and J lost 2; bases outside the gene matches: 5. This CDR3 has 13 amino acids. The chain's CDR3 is CSVVGTATYEQYF. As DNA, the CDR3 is TGCAGCGTTGTAGGGACAGCCACCTACGAGCAGTACTTC.

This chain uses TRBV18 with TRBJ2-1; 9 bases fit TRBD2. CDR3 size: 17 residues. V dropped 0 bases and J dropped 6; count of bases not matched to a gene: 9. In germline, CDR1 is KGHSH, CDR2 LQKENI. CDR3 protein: CASSPPGTSPVINEQFF. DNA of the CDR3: TGTGCCAGCTCACCACCCGGGACTAGCCCGGTAATCAATGAGCAGTTCTTC. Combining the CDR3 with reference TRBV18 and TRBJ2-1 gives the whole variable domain NAGVMQNPRHLVRRRGQEARLRCSPMKGHSHVYWYRQLPEEGLKFMVYLQKENIIDESGMPKERFSAEFPKEGPSILRIQQVVRGDSAAYFCASSPPGTSPVINEQFFGPGTRLTVL.

The CDR3 loop is CASSLWNTEAFF. In nucleotides, the CDR3 is TGTGCCAGCAGCTTATGGAACACTGAAGCTTTCTTT. The V call is TRBV11-2, the J call TRBJ1-1; D is uncertain. The CDR3 runs 12 residues. V lost 2 bases, J lost 1 base, and 2 bases lay in between. Germline CDR1 is SGHAT and CDR2 is FQNNGV.

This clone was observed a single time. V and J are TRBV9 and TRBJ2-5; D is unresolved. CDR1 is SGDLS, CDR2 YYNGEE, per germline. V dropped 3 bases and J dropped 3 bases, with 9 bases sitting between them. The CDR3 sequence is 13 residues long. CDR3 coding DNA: TGTGCCAGCAGCGGGACCGCTGAAGAGACCCAGTACTTC. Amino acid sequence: CASSGTAEETQYF. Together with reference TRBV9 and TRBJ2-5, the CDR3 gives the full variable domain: DSGVTQTPKHLITATGQRVTLRCSPRSGDLSVYWYQQSLDQGLQFLIQYYNGEERAKGNILERFSAQQFPDLHSELNLSSLELGDSALYFCASSGTAEETQYFGPGTRLLVL.

CDR3 sequence reads: CASSFSLQETQYF. CDR3 DNA sequence: TGTGCCAGCAGCTTCTCTCTCCAAGAGACCCAGTACTTC. V is TRBV5-4 and J is TRBJ2-5; D unclear. Germline V CDR1 and CDR2: SGHNT, YYREEE (reference sequence). Trimming left V 2 bases short and J 1 base short, with 6 bases between. The CDR3 is made up of 13 amino acids.

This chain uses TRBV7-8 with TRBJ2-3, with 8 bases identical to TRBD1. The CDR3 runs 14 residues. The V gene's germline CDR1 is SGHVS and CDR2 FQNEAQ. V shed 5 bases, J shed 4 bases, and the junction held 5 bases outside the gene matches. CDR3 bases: TGTGCCAGCAGCGGGGGACAGGATCCAGATACGCAGTATTTT. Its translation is CASSGGQDPDTQYF.

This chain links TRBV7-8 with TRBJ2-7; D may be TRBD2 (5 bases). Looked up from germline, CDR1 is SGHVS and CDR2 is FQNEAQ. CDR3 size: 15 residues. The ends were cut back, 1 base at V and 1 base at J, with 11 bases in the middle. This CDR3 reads CASSLEGGGSYEQYF. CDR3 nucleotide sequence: TGTGCCAGCAGCTTAGAGGGTGGAGGATCCTACGAGCAGTACTTC. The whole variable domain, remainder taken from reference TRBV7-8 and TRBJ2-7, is GAGVSQSPRYKVAKRGQDVALRCDPISGHVSLFWYQQALGQGPEFLTYFQNEAQLDKSGLPSDRFFAERPEGSVSTLKIQRTQQEDSAVYLCASSLEGGGSYEQYFGPGTRLTVT.

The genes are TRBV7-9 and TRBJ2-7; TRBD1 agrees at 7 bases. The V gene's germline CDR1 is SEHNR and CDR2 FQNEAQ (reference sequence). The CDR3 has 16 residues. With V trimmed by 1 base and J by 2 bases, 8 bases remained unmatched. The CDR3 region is CASSLGEIQGTYEQYF. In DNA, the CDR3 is TGTGCCAGCAGCTTAGGAGAGATACAGGGGACCTACGAGCAGTACTTC.

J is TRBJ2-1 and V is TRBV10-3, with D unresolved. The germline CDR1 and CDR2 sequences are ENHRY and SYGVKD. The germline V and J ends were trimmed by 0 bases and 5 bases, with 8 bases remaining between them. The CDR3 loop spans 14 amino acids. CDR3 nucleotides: TGTGCCATCAGTGAGTCGGGATTTAACAATGAGCAGTTCTTC. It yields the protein CAISESGFNNEQFF.

CDR3 protein: CASSLGTGSSPLHF. CDR3 sequence (DNA): TGTGCCAGCAGCTTGGGAACAGGATCTTCACCCCTCCACTTT. The rearrangement joins TRBV5-6 to TRBJ1-6; D is possibly TRBD1 (5 bases). This CDR3 has 14 amino acids. V lost 0 bases and J lost 9, with 10 bases in between. CDR1 and CDR2 from the germline V gene are SGHDT and YYEEEE. Full variable domain (missing parts from reference TRBV5-6 and TRBJ1-6): DAGVTQSPTHLIKTRGQQVTLRCSPKSGHDTVSWYQQALGQGPQFIFQYYEEEERQRGNFPDRFSGHQFPNYSSELNVNALLLGDSALYLCASSLGTGSSPLHFGNGTRLTVT.

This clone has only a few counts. The CDR3 DNA reads TGTGCCAGCAGCTTGGGCCAGGGGGCGCGGGATGGCTACACCTTC. Protein product: CASSLGQGARDGYTF. V gene TRBV7-9 combines with J gene TRBJ1-2; TRBD1 matches 8 bases. Germline CDR1 and CDR2: SEHNR and FQNEAQ (reference sequence). Unmatched junction bases numbered 9, after V lost 3 bases and J lost 6 bases. This CDR3 has 15 residues.

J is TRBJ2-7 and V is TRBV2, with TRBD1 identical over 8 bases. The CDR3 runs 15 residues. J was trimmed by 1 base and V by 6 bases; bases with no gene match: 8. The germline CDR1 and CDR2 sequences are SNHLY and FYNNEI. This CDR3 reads CASRSPGTGSYEQYF. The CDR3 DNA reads TGTGCCAGCAGGAGCCCCGGGACAGGTTCCTACGAGCAGTACTTC.

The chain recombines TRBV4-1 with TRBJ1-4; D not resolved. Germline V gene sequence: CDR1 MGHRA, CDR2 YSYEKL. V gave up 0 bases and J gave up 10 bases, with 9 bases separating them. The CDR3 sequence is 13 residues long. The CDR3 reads CASSQERGRKLFF. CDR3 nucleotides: TGCGCCAGCAGCCAAGAGCGGGGTAGAAAACTGTTTTTT.